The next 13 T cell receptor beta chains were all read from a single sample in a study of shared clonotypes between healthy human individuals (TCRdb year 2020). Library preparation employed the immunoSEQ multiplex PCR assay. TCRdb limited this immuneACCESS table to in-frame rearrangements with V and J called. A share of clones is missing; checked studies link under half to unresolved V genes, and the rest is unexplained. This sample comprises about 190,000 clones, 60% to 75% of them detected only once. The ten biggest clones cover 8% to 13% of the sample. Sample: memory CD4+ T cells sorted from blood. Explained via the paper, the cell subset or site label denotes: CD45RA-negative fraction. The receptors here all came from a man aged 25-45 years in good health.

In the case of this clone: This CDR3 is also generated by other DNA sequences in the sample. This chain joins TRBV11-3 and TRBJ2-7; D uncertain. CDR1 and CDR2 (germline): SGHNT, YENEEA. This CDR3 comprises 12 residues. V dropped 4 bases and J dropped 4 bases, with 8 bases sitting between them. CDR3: CASSSTDYEQYF. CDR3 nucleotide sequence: TGTGCCAGCAGCTCCACAGATTACGAGCAGTACTTC.

CDR3 sequence: CATTRTGGAYEQYF. CDR3 coding DNA: TGTGCCACCACAAGGACAGGGGGAGCCTACGAGCAGTACTTC. The chain uses TRBV10-3 and TRBJ2-7; the match to TRBD1 covers 10 bases. CDR1 and CDR2 from the germline V gene are ENHRY and SYGVKD. The CDR3 is 14 residues long. After removal of 10 bases from V and 2 bases from J, the junction contained 8 bases not matched to a gene.

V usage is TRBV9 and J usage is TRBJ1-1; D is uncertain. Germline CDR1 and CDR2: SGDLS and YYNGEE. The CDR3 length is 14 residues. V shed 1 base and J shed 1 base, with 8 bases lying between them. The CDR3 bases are TGTGCCAGCAGCGTACGGGCGGCGAACACTGAAGCTTTCTTT. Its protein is CASSVRAANTEAFF.

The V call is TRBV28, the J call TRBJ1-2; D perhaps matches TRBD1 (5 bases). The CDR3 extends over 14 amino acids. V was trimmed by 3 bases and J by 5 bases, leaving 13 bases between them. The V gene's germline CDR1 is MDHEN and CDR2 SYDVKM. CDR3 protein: CASSFPTANYGYTF. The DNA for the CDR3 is TGTGCCAGCAGTTTCCCGACAGCCAATTATGGCTACACCTTC.

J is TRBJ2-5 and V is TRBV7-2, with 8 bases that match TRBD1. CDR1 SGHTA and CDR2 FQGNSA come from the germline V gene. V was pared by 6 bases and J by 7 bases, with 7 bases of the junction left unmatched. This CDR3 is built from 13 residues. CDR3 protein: CASSSDRVGTQYF. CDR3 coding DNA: TGTGCCAGCAGTTCGGACAGGGTCGGGACCCAGTACTTC.

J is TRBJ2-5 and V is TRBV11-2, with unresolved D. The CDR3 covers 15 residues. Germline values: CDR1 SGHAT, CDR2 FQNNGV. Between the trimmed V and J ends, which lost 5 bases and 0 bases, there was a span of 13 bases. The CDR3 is CASSVTLGYQETQYF. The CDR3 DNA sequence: TGTGCCAGCAGCGTCACGCTAGGGTACCAAGAGACCCAGTACTTC.

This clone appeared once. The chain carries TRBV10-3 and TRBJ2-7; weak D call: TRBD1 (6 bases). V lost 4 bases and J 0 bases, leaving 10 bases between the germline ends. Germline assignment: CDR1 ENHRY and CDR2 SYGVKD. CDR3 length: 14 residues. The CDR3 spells CAISAGALSYEQYF. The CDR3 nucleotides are TGTGCCATCAGTGCAGGGGCTCTCTCCTACGAGCAGTACTTC.

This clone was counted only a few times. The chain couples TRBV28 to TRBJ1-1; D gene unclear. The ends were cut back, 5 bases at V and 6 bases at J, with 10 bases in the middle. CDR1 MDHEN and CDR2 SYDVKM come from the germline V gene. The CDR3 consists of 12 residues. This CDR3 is CASSGRGPEAFF. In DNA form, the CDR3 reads TGTGCCAGCAGTGGCCGGGGTCCTGAAGCTTTCTTT.

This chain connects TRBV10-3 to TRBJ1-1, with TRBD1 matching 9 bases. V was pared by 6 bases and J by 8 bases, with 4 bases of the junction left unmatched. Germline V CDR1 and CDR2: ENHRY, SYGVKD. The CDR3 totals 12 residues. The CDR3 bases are TGTGCCATCAGACTAGACAGGGGGGAAGCTTTCTTT. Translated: CAIRLDRGEAFF.

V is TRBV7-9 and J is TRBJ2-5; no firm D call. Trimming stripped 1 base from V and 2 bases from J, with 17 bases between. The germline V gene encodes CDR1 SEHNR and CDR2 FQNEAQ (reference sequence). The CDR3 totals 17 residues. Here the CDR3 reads CASSLEDWSKAQETQYF. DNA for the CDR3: TGTGCCAGCAGCTTAGAAGACTGGTCCAAAGCTCAAGAGACCCAGTACTTC.

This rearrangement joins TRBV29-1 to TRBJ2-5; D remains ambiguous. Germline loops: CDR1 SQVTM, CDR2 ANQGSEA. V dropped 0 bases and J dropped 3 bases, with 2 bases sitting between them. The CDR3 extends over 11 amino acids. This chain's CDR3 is CSVEEEETQYF. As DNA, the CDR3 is TGCAGCGTTGAAGAGGAAGAGACCCAGTACTTC.

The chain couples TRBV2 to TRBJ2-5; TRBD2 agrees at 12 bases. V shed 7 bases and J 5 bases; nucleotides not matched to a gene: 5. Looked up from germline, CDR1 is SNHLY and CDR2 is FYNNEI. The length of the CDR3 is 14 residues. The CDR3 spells CASKSSGRGETQYF. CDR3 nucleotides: TGTGCCAGCAAGTCTAGCGGGAGGGGCGAGACCCAGTACTTC.

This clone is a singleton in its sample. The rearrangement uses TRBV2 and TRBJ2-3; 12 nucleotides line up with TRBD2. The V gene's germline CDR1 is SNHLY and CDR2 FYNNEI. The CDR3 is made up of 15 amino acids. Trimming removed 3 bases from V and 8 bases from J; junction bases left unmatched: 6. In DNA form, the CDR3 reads TGTGCCAGCAGTGACACCGGGACTAGCGGGTCTACGCAGTATTTT. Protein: CASSDTGTSGSTQYF.